This T cell receptor (beta chain) was identified in a study of T cells expressing NK-cell markers (TCRdb year 2020). In the study overall: Under 10 donors provided sorted CD3+CD56+NKG2C+, CD3+CD56+NKG2C- and CD3+CD56-NKG2C+ T-cell subsets, whose TCR beta-chain repertoires were profiled. Among the eight sequenced donors, only one was HCMV-seronegative, while the other seven were HCMV-seropositive. Randomly selected healthy volunteers, three men and five women, were used as the eight sequenced donors. The libraries were sequenced on Illumina HiSeq 2000/2500, MiSeq or NextSeq, producing 2 x 150 bp reads. Study-wide conclusions, independent of this receptor: Whether the expanded NKG2C-expressing T cell clones were specific for HCMV antigens was left unclear. In six donors, the dominant CD3+CD56+NKG2C+ clonotypes ranked among the top 10 CD8+ clonotypes, making up roughly 1.0-8% of CD8+ T cells. Those dominant clonotypes were again the most abundant among CD3+CD56-NKG2C+ cells in a handful of donors, at about 25-60.1%.

From the cysteine up to the phenylalanine, the CDR3 has a length of 15 residues. No DNA is recorded. CDR1 and CDR2 are drawn from the germline V gene: MDHEN, SYDVKM. To determine HCMV serostatus, a commercial ELISA kit was used to detect HCMV-specific IgG in serum. Peripheral blood mononuclear cells were isolated from blood by Ficoll density gradient centrifugation. Concerning this clonotype: Its antigen specificity is not known.

The instrument was an Illumina HiSeq 2000. TCR beta cDNA libraries were made by 5'RACE template switching that added a universal primer site and unique molecular identifiers. Priming for cDNA synthesis came from the TCR beta constant segment, and two successive PCR amplification steps followed. The source study handled its data this way. MIGEC was used to demultiplex reads and group the reads by UMI, and MiTCR was used to assemble and quantify clonotypes. To remove erroneous sequences, TCR cDNA sequences were retained only when supported by two or more reads. The tcR package was used for downstream repertoire analysis, and clonotypes were matched across fractions by CDR3 nucleotide sequence plus V segment. VDJmatch was used to annotate antigen specificity against VDJdb, with one amino acid substitution in CDR3 permitted. Following reprocessing of the reads by TCRdb, the data hold one row per CDR3 protein sequence and no DNA is available. V and J calls and clone size were set by TCRdb, not the authors. The sample table on file contains some 340,000 distinct CDR3 sequences. Roughly 5.2% of the sample goes to the ten largest clones.

Sequenced sample: blood T cells: a sorted CD56 or NKG2C T cell subset, CD4+ or CD8+ T cells, or bulk PBMC T cells (not recorded which). This receptor was obtained from a man aged 18-70 years in good health. This chain joins TRBV28 to TRBJ1-4; TCRdb's D gene call, TRBD1, goes unchecked for lack of DNA. The CDR3 protein: CASSLVGGANEKLFF.